The clone carrying this T cell receptor (beta chain) was recorded a few times. This entry comes from a study of identifying expanded T cells in peripheral blood. The CDR3 runs 14 residues. Losses at the gene ends were 4 bases for V and 4 bases for J; bases not matched to a gene: 3. The germline V gene has CDR1 SGHTA and CDR2 FQGNSA. During the collection period, no donor immune events like infections were recorded. TCRdb's copy holds only in-frame clones and misses some; the assay was immunoSEQ multiplex PCR. The sample includes about 94,000 clones, 88% of them seen just once. The chain is built from TRBV7-2 and TRBJ2-3; TRBD2 aligns across 9 bases. Input material: blood. The source of this sequence is a person aged 18 to 70 in good health. The CDR3 DNA sequence: TGTGCCAGCAGCTCCCAGCGGGAGGCAGATACGCAGTATTTT. Amino acids: CASSSQREADTQYF.